A single sample gave rise to the 17 T cell receptor beta chains below, sequenced in a study of T cells in Graves' hyperthyroidism and ophthalmopathy. Researchers took RNA transcripts and amplified the TCR beta CDR3 regions from them. A set of HTBI primers served as the primers for a first-round RT-PCR of the TCR CDR3. TCRdb re-analysed the multiplex PCR reads in MiXCR, keeping a single row per CDR3 protein. The repertoire consists of about 410,000 distinct CDR3 sequences, with around 15% occurring once and the leading ten covering over 10%. Sequencing was carried out using blood. Source of these receptors: a man between 18 and 35 years old with Graves' ophthalmopathy.

This clonotype occurred once. V gene TRBV20-1 combines with J gene TRBJ1-3; the D is unclear. This CDR3 region has 14 residues. V shed 3 bases and J shed 0 bases, with 9 bases lying between them. Germline CDR1 and CDR2: DFQATT and SNEGSKA (reference sequence). The CDR3 sequence is CSARRLGSGNTIYF. DNA for the CDR3: TGCAGTGCTAGGAGACTGGGCTCTGGAAACACCATATATTTT.

This clonotype occurred once. This chain links TRBV5-6 with TRBJ2-5, with D unresolved. From germline, CDR1 is SGHDT and CDR2 YYEEEE. This CDR3 is 13 amino acids long. V shed 0 bases and J shed 5 bases, with 8 bases lying between them. The CDR3 nucleotides read TGTGCCAGCAGCTTGGTGGGGTGGGAGACCCAGTACTTC. As protein: CASSLVGWETQYF.

V gene TRBV20-1 combines with J gene TRBJ2-1, with 11 bases identical to TRBD2. CDR1 is DFQATT, CDR2 SNEGSKA, per germline (reference sequence). The CDR3 consists of 16 residues. Germline trimming cut 5 bases from V and 2 bases from J; bases unmatched to any gene: 8. This CDR3 is CSADYPSGRTYNEQFF. DNA of the CDR3: TGCAGTGCTGATTATCCTAGCGGGAGGACCTACAATGAGCAGTTCTTC.

The chain recombines TRBV9 with TRBJ2-7, with TRBD2 matching 11 bases. Germline values: CDR1 SGDLS, CDR2 YYNGEE. The junction had 9 bases not matched to a gene; V was cut back by 0 bases and J by 7 bases. The CDR3 spans 16 residues. Here the CDR3 reads CASSVDLAGGPLEQYF. In DNA, the CDR3 is TGTGCCAGCAGCGTAGACCTAGCGGGGGGCCCGTTGGAGCAGTACTTC.

This clonotype was seen ten or more times. The gene calls are TRBV5-1 and TRBJ1-1, with unresolved D. V was shortened by 6 bases and J by 1 base, with 10 bases between the two germline ends. Germline V CDR1 and CDR2: SGHRS, YFSETQ. CDR3 length: 13 amino acids. The CDR3 sequence: CASMEGENTEAFF. The CDR3 nucleotides are TGCGCCAGCATGGAGGGTGAGAACACTGAAGCTTTCTTT.

This chain uses TRBV6-1 with TRBJ1-2, with a tentative D call TRBD1 (5 bases). Germline V gene sequence: CDR1 MNHNS, CDR2 SASEGT. The CDR3 totals 15 residues. Trimming cost V 7 bases and J 8 bases, with 23 bases left between them. In DNA, the CDR3 is TGTGCCAGCATTGATTCTCCGGCAGGCTGGGGCGGCTACACCTTC. Protein product: CASIDSPAGWGGYTF.

Details on this clonotype: One junction end does not reproduce the germline sequence, and a read error may be involved. The rearrangement links TRBV12-3 or TRBV12-4 to TRBJ2-7; possibly TRBD1 for D (7 bases). CDR3 length: 12 residues. CDR3 sequence: CASSPGGYGQYF. The CDR3 nucleotides are TGTGCCAGCAGTCCAGGGGGGTACGGGCAGTACTTC.

The table lists this clonotype with many counts. The rearrangement links TRBV29-1 to TRBJ2-7; D uncertain. V was trimmed by 4 bases and J by 3 bases, leaving 10 bases between them. In germline, CDR1 is SQVTM, CDR2 ANQGSEA. CDR3 length: 12 amino acids. The CDR3 region has the DNA TGCAGCGTTGGATCTGGCATCTACGAGCAGTACTTC. Protein sequence: CSVGSGIYEQYF.

This clonotype was seen ten or more times. This chain joins TRBV12-3 or TRBV12-4 and TRBJ2-5; 9 bases agree with TRBD2. Trimming at V came to 8 bases and at J to 5 bases, leaving 12 bases not matched to a gene. The CDR3 length is 15 residues. Here the CDR3 reads CASSVLLAGVETQYF. For the CDR3, the DNA is TGTGCCAGCTCCGTACTATTAGCGGGGGTCGAGACCCAGTACTTC.

A note on this clonotype: This sequence may be a read error, since a much larger clone differs from it by one base. The chain has TRBV13 and TRBJ2-1, with 12 nucleotides matching TRBD2. CDR1 and CDR2 from the germline V gene are PRHDT and FYEKMQ (reference sequence). The CDR3 covers 16 residues. CDR3 bases: TGTGCCAGCAGCACCCGACTAGCGGGAGCGGTGAATGGGCAGTTCTTC. It specifies CASSTRLAGAVNGQFF.

This clonotype was recorded many times. This chain links TRBV6-1 with TRBJ1-1; TRBD1 matches 8 bases. With V trimmed by 8 bases and J by 0 bases, 8 bases remained unmatched. This CDR3 comprises 15 residues. Germline V CDR1 and CDR2: MNHNS, SASEGT. The DNA for the CDR3 is TGTGCCAGCGGCGCAGGGGGCAGTTTGAACACTGAAGCTTTCTTT. Its translation is CASGAGGSLNTEAFF.

The chain carries TRBV6-5 and TRBJ1-5; D is perhaps TRBD1 (5 bases). Germline V gene lookup returns CDR1 MNHEY and CDR2 SVGAGI. The V and J ends lost 10 bases and 0 bases respectively, with 16 bases between them. This CDR3 spans 15 amino acids. The CDR3 loop reads CATRWDRYSNQPQHF. The CDR3 bases are TGTGCCACCAGGTGGGACCGCTATAGCAATCAGCCCCAGCATTTT.

At least ten counts were recorded for this clonotype. The J gene is TRBJ2-7, the V gene TRBV13; 7 bases are a match to TRBD1. V dropped 5 bases and J dropped 3; count of bases not matched to a gene: 7. The CDR3 length is 14 residues. CDR1 is PRHDT and CDR2 is FYEKMQ in the germline V gene (reference sequence). CDR3 in amino acids: CASSVNRDSYEQYF. The CDR3 nucleotides are TGTGCCAGCAGCGTTAACCGGGACAGCTACGAGCAGTACTTC.

This clonotype was found many times. This rearrangement joins TRBV5-1 to TRBJ2-1; D is uncertain. Looked up from germline, CDR1 is SGHRS and CDR2 is YFSETQ. The CDR3 has 15 amino acids. V dropped 1 base and J dropped 2 bases, with 10 bases sitting between them. CDR3 region: CASSLQGRAYNEQFF. DNA of the CDR3: TGCGCCAGCAGCTTGCAAGGACGGGCCTACAATGAGCAGTTCTTC.

There are many counts of this clonotype. J is TRBJ2-7 and V is TRBV19, with D possibly being TRBD1 (6 bases). V was pared by 6 bases and J by 2 bases, with 17 bases between. The germline CDR1 and CDR2 sequences are LNHDA and SQIVND (reference sequence). CDR3 size: 15 residues. In nucleotides, the CDR3 is TGTGCCAGTAGCTTTACAGGGATCCCTCCCTACGAGCAGTACTTC. Translating it yields CASSFTGIPPYEQYF.

This chain connects TRBV12-5 to TRBJ2-2, with D unclear. CDR3 length: 14 amino acids. V lost 3 bases to trimming and J lost 2 bases, with 7 bases between them. Germline V gives CDR1 LGHNT, CDR2 FRNRAP. This CDR3 reads CASGLGGNTGELFF. CDR3 DNA sequence: TGTGCTAGTGGTTTAGGCGGAAACACCGGGGAGCTGTTTTTT. The full variable domain, with the rest looked up from reference TRBV12-5 and TRBJ2-2, is DARVTQTPRHKVTEMGQEVTMRCQPILGHNTVFWYRQTMMQGLELLAYFRNRAPLDDSGMPKDRFSAEMPDATLATLKIQPSEPRDSAVYFCASGLGGNTGELFFGEGSRLTVL.

This clonotype was counted ten times or more. The CDR3 DNA reads as TGCGCCAGCAGTGACGGACGGGCAATGGGGGGCCTAAATGAGCAGTTCTTC. Amino acid sequence: CASSDGRAMGGLNEQFF. The chain links TRBV10-1 to TRBJ2-1; D is tentatively TRBD1 or TRBD2 (6 bases each). Between the trimmed V and J ends, which lost 3 bases and 7 bases, there was a span of 22 bases. The CDR3 length is 17 residues. The V gene's germline CDR1 is WNHNN and CDR2 SYGVQD (reference sequence).